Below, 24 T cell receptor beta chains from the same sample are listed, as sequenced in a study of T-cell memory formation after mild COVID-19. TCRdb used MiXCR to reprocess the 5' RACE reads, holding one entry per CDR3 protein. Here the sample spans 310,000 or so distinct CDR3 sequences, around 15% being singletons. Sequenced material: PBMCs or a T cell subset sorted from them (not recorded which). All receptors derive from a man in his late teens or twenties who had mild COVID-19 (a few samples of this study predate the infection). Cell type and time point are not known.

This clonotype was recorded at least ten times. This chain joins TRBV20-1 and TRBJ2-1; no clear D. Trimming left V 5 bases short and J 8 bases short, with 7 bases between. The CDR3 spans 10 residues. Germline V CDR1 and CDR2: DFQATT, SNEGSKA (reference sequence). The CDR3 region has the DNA TGCAGTGCTCTCATGCATGAGCAGTTCTTC. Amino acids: CSALMHEQFF.

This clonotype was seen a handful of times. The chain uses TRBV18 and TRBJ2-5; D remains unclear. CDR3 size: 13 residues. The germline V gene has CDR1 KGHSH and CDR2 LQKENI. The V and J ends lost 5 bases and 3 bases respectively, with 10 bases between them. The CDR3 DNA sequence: TGTGCCAGCTCATTCTATAAGGAAGAGACCCAGTACTTC. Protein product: CASSFYKEETQYF.

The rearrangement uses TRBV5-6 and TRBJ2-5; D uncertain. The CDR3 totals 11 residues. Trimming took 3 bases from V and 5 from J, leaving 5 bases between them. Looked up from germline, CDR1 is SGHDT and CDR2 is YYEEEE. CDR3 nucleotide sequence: TGTGCCAGCAGCTGGATGGAGACCCAGTACTTC. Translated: CASSWMETQYF.

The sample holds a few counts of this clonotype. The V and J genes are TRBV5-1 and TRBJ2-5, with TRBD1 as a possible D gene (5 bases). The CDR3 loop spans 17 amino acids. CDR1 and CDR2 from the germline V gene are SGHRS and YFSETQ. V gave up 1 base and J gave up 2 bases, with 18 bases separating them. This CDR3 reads CASSLQGTLVGQETQYF. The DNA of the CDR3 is TGCGCCAGCAGCTTGCAGGGTACATTGGTTGGACAAGAGACCCAGTACTTC.

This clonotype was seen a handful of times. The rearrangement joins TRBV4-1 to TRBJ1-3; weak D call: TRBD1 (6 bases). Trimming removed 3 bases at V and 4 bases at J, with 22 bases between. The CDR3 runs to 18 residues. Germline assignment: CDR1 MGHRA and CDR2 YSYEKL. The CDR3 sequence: CASSHRGGGALRGNTIYF. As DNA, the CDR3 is TGCGCCAGCAGCCATCGGGGTGGGGGCGCCTTAAGAGGAAACACCATATATTTT.

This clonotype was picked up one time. The CDR3 reads CASSAGQGAYEQYF. CDR3 DNA: TGTGCCAGCAGTGCCGGACAGGGCGCCTACGAGCAGTACTTC. J is TRBJ2-7 and V is TRBV12-3 or TRBV12-4; 8 bases are a match to TRBD1. Germline trimming cut 5 bases from V and 2 bases from J; bases unmatched to any gene: 5. CDR3 length: 14 amino acids.

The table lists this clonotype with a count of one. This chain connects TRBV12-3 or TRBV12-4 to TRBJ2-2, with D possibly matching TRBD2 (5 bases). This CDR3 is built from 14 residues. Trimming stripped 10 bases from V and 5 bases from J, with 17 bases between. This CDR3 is CATHRGLRTGELFF. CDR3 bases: TGTGCCACACACCGGGGTTTGAGGACCGGGGAGCTGTTTTTT.

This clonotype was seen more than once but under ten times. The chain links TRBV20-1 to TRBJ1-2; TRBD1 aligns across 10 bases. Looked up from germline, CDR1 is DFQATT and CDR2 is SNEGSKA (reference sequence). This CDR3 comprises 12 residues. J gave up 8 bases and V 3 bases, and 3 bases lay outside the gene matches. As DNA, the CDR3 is TGCAGTGCTAGCGACAGGGGGCTAGGCTACACCTTC. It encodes CSASDRGLGYTF.

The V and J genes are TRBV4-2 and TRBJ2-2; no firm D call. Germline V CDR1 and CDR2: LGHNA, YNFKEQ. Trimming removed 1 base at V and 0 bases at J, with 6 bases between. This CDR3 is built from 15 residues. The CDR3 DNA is TGTGCCAGCAGCCAAGTGGGCCCGAACACCGGGGAGCTGTTTTTT. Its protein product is CASSQVGPNTGELFF.

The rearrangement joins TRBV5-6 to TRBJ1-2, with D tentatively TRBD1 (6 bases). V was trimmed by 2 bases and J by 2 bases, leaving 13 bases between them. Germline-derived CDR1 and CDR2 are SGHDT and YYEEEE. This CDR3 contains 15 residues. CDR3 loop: CASSFVSGQNYGYTF. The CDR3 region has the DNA TGTGCCAGCAGCTTCGTCAGCGGACAGAACTATGGCTACACCTTC. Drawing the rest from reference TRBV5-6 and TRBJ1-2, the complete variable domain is DAGVTQSPTHLIKTRGQQVTLRCSPKSGHDTVSWYQQALGQGPQFIFQYYEEEERQRGNFPDRFSGHQFPNYSSELNVNALLLGDSALYLCASSFVSGQNYGYTFGSGTRLTVV.

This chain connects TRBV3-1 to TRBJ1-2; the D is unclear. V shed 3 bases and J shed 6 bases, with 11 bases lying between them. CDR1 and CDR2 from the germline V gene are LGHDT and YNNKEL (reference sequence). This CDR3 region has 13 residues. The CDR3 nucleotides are TGTGCCAGCAGCCACCAGCCCTATGATGGCTACACCTTC. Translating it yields CASSHQPYDGYTF.

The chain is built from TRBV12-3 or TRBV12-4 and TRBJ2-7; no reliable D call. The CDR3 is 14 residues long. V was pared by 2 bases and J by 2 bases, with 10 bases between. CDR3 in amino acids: CASSLSDKPYEQYV. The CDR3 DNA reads TGTGCCAGCAGTTTAAGTGACAAACCCTACGAGCAGTACGTC.

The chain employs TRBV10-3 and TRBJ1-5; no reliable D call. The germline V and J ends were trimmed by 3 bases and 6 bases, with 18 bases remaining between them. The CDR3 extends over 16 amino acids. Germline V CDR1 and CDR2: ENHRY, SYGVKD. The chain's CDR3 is CAISELFSQFAQPQHF. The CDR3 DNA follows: TGTGCCATCAGTGAATTATTTAGTCAGTTTGCTCAGCCCCAGCATTTT.

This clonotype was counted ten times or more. In nucleotides, the CDR3 is TGCGCCAGCAGCCTGGCGACAGGGCAAGAGACCCAGTACTTC. This gives the protein CASSLATGQETQYF. The chain is built from TRBV5-1 and TRBJ2-5; 7 nucleotides align to TRBD1. Germline V gives CDR1 SGHRS, CDR2 YFSETQ. This CDR3 contains 14 residues. J was trimmed by 2 bases and V by 4 bases; bases with no gene match: 5.

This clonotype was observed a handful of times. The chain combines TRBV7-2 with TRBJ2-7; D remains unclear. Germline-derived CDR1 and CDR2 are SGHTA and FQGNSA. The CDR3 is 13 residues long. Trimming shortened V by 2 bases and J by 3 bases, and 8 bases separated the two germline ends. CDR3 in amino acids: CASSLSADYEQYF. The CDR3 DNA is TGTGCCAGCAGCTTATCGGCAGACTACGAGCAGTACTTC.

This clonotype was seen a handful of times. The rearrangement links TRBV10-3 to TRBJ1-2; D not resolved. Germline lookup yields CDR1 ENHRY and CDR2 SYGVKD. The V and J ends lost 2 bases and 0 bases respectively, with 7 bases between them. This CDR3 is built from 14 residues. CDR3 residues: CAISELQTNYGYTF. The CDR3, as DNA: TGTGCCATCAGTGAGCTGCAGACTAACTATGGCTACACCTTC.

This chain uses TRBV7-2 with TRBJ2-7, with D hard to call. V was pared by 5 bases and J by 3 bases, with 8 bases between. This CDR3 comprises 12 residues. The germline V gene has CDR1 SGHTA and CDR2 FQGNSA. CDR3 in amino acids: CASSPRRYEQYF. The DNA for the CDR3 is TGTGCCAGCAGCCCGCGTCGCTACGAGCAGTACTTC.

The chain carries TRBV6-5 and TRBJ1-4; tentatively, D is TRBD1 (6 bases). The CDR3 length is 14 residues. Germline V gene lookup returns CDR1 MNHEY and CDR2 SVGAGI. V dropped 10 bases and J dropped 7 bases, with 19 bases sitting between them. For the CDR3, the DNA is TGTGCCACCAAATTTCAGGGGTCGAGTGAAAAACTGTTTTTT. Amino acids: CATKFQGSSEKLFF.

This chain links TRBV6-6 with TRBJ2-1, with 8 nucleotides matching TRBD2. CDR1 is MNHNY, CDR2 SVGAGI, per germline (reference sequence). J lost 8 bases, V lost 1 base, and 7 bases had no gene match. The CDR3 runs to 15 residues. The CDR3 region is CASSYYGGANYEQFF. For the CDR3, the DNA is TGTGCCAGCAGTTACTACGGGGGGGCAAACTATGAGCAGTTCTTC.

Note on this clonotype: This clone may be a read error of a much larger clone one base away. CDR3 coding DNA: TGTGCCAGCAGCTTGCGGGATGGCTACACCTTC. Translated: CASSLRDGYTF. The chain links TRBV7-9 to TRBJ1-2, with D unclear. The V gene's germline CDR1 is SEHNR and CDR2 FQNEAQ (reference sequence). This CDR3 has 11 amino acids. V was clipped by 3 bases and J by 6 bases, with 5 bases between them.

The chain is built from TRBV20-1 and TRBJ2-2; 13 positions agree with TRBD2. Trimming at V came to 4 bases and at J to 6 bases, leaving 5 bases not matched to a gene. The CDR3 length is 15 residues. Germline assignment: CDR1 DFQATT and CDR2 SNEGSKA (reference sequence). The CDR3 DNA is TGCAGTGCTACATCCGGGACTAGCGGGGCCGGGGAGCTGTTTTTT. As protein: CSATSGTSGAGELFF.

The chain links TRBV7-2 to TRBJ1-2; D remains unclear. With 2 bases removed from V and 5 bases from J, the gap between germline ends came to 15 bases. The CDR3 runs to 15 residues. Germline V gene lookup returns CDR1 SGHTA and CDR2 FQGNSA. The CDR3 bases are TGTGCCAGCAGCTTAAGTTTGTCGGCTAGTTATGGCTACACCTTC. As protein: CASSLSLSASYGYTF.

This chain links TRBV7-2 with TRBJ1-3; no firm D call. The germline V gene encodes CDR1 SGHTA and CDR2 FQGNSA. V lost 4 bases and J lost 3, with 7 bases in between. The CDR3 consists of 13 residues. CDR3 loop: CASSSAGGNTIYF. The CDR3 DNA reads TGTGCCAGCAGCTCAGCCGGTGGAAACACCATATATTTT.

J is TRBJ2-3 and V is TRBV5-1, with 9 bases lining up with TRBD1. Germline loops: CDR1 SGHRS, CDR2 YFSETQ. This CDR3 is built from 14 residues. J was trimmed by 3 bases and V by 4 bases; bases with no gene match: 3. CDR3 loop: CASSKTGGTDTQYF. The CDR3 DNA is TGCGCCAGCAGCAAGACAGGGGGTACAGATACGCAGTATTTT.